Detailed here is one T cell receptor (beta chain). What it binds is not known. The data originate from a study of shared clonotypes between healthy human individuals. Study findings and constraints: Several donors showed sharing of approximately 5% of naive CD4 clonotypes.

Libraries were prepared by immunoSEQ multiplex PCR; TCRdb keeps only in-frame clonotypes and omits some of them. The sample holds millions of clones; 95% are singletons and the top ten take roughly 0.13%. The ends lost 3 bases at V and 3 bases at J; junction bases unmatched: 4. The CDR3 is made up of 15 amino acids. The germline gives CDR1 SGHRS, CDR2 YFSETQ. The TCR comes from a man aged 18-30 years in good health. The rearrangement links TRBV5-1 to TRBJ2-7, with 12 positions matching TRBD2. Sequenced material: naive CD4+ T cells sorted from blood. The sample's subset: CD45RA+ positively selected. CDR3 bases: TGCGCCAGCAGCTCCGGGACTAGCGGGTTCTACGAGCAGTACTTC. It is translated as CASSSGTSGFYEQYF.